These 16 T cell receptor beta chains share one sample of origin, sequenced in a study of human T cells and chemical hapten exposure (dated by TCRdb to 2020 to 2022). The sample's time point label, in plain terms: patch test 1, 2 weeks after DPC sensitization. Reading the label with the study, this specimen's treatment or condition is: therapeutic diphenylcyclopropenone sensitization with weekly scalp DPC. Preparation of the library involved RACE. The sequencer listed for this sample is NextSeq 500. TCRdb handled the public reads itself, with Q25 trimming in fastp and clone calling in MiXCR, and kept productive beta chains. Here each entry gathers all rows of one CDR3 protein and keeps the most common genes and DNA. A total of some 83,000 distinct CDR3 sequences appear in this sample, around 10% of them only once. The ten largest clonotypes hold 4% to 5% of the sample. The material was whole blood, obtained in connection with sensitization to the hapten diphenylcyclopropenone (DPC). These receptors came from a woman in her 50s with alopecia areata. Some clones in this sample may be carry-over from other donors' samples.

Notes on this clonotype: Given a much more abundant clone one base away, this may be a read error. CDR3 DNA: TGTGCCAGCAGCTCTGGACTAGCTTTTAATGAGCAGTTCTTC. Translating it yields CASSSGLAFNEQFF. This chain links TRBV11-2 with TRBJ2-1; 8 nucleotides line up with TRBD2. The ends lost 4 bases at V and 7 bases at J; junction bases unmatched: 6. Looked up from germline, CDR1 is SGHAT and CDR2 is FQNNGV. This CDR3 region has 14 residues.

The rearrangement uses TRBV28 and TRBJ2-7; unclear D gene. The germline V gene has CDR1 MDHEN and CDR2 SYDVKM. The CDR3 sequence is 14 residues long. The V end was cut by 5 bases, the J end by 2 bases, with 13 bases between. The CDR3 DNA follows: TGTGCCAGCAGTCTACGGCCGGACCCCTACGAGCAGTACTTC. The encoded protein is CASSLRPDPYEQYF. The complete variable domain, with remaining parts taken from reference TRBV28 and TRBJ2-7, reads DVKVTQSSRYLVKRTGEKVFLECVQDMDHENMFWYRQDPGLGLRLIYFSYDVKMKEKGDIPEGYSVSREKKERFSLILESASTNQTSMYLCASSLRPDPYEQYFGPGTRLTVT.

This clonotype was recorded many times. This chain connects TRBV6-2 or TRBV6-3 to TRBJ1-5; 7 nucleotides agree with TRBD1. Per germline, CDR1 MNHEY and CDR2 SVGEGT. Germline trimming cut 4 bases from V and 0 bases from J; bases unmatched to any gene: 12. This CDR3 is built from 18 residues. CDR3 residues: CASSSAGTEIYSNQPQHF. CDR3 sequence (DNA): TGTGCCAGCAGTTCCGCCGGGACAGAGATATATAGCAATCAGCCCCAGCATTTT.

This clonotype was found a few times. The rearrangement joins TRBV5-1 to TRBJ2-5, with D possibly TRBD1 on 5 matching bases. The V gene's germline CDR1 is SGHRS and CDR2 YFSETQ. The length of the CDR3 is 13 residues. V was trimmed by 3 bases and J by 4 bases, leaving 10 bases between them. The CDR3 spells CASSSPGIETQYF. Written as DNA, the CDR3 is TGCGCCAGCAGCTCGCCAGGGATAGAGACCCAGTACTTC. Together with reference TRBV5-1 and TRBJ2-5, the CDR3 gives the full variable domain: KAGVTQTPRYLIKTRGQQVTLSCSPISGHRSVSWYQQTPGQGLQFLFEYFSETQRNKGNFPGRFSGRQFSNSRSEMNVSTLELGDSALYLCASSSPGIETQYFGPGTRLLVL.

This clonotype was counted many times. This sequence joins TRBV6-5 and TRBJ1-1; D ambiguous. CDR3 length equals 15 residues. V was pared by 0 bases and J by 1 base, with 9 bases between. CDR1 and CDR2 (germline): MNHEY, SVGAGI. CDR3 in DNA: TGTGCCAGCAGTTACTCGTACATAGGGAACACTGAAGCTTTCTTT. Translation: CASSYSYIGNTEAFF.

This clonotype has a count of ten or more. The genes are TRBV5-1 and TRBJ1-1; maybe TRBD1 (6 bases). The V end was cut by 0 bases, the J end by 4 bases, with 16 bases between. The germline V gene has CDR1 SGHRS and CDR2 YFSETQ. The CDR3 has 16 residues. CDR3: CASSLAGEGVSTEAFF. The DNA for the CDR3 is TGCGCCAGCAGCTTGGCCGGGGAGGGGGTGAGCACTGAAGCTTTCTTT.

To note about this clonotype: At one of its ends the junction is not consistent with the germline gene, which may arise from a read error. The V and J genes are TRBV19 and TRBJ1-5, with 8 bases fitting TRBD1. Germline V gives CDR1 LNHDA, CDR2 SQIVND (reference sequence). The CDR3 runs to 15 residues. CDR3 in DNA: TGTGTCAGTAGGGTGGACAGGGCGGGCAATCAGCCCCAGCATTTT. Its translation: CVSRVDRAGNQPQHF.

This sequence joins TRBV13 and TRBJ2-3, with TRBD2 identical over 10 bases. Germline CDR1 reads PRHDT; CDR2 reads FYEKMQ (reference sequence). The CDR3 is 16 residues long. The trim removed 1 base at V and 4 bases at J, leaving 5 bases unmatched. CDR3 DNA: TGTGCCAGCAGCTTAGAGCTAGCGGGAGTTTCAGATACGCAGTATTTT. Translated: CASSLELAGVSDTQYF.

This clonotype occurred many times. This sequence joins TRBV7-2 and TRBJ2-7; TRBD1 aligns across 11 bases. In germline, CDR1 is SGHTA, CDR2 FQGNSA. The CDR3 spans 14 residues. V dropped 5 bases and J dropped 7; count of bases not matched to a gene: 7. The CDR3 nucleotides read TGTGCCAGCAGCCCGGGACAGGGGGTGGGGGAGCAGTACTTC. This translates into CASSPGQGVGEQYF.

This rearrangement joins TRBV18 to TRBJ1-5; D is unresolved. The germline V gene has CDR1 KGHSH and CDR2 LQKENI. There are 15 residues in the CDR3. V lost 3 bases and J 1 base, leaving 10 bases between the germline ends. The CDR3 protein is CASSPTMDSNQPQHF. In DNA, the CDR3 is TGTGCCAGCTCACCCACCATGGACAGCAATCAGCCCCAGCATTTT.

In this sample, this clonotype turned up a few times. The chain couples TRBV12-3 or TRBV12-4 to TRBJ1-6, with TRBD1 as a possible D gene (5 bases). The CDR3 has 17 residues. With 6 bases removed from V and 6 bases from J, the gap between germline ends came to 21 bases. The CDR3 region is CASSFGYGAELNSPLHF. The CDR3 DNA reads TGTGCCAGCAGCTTTGGGTACGGGGCAGAGCTTAATTCACCCCTCCACTTT.

This clonotype was seen only a few times. V and J are TRBV12-3 or TRBV12-4 and TRBJ1-2; D not resolved. The V and J ends lost 3 bases and 1 base respectively, with 9 bases between them. The CDR3 is made up of 14 amino acids. CDR3 region: CASSFSLDNYGYTF. The CDR3 bases are TGTGCCAGCAGTTTTTCCCTAGATAACTATGGCTACACCTTC.

This clonotype appeared a few times. The V and J genes are TRBV25-1 and TRBJ2-6; D gene unclear. CDR1 and CDR2 (germline): MGHDK, SYGVNS. The CDR3 is 15 amino acids. The ends were cut back, 4 bases at V and 0 bases at J, with 7 bases in the middle. The CDR3 region has the DNA TGTGCCAGCAGTGTGTCAACCTCTGGGGCCAACGTCCTGACTTTC. It yields the protein CASSVSTSGANVLTF.

The sample holds many counts of this clonotype. This sequence joins TRBV7-2 and TRBJ2-7; D gene ambiguous. V was trimmed by 3 bases and J by 0 bases, leaving 12 bases between them. Germline CDR1 is SGHTA and CDR2 is FQGNSA. The CDR3 is 15 amino acids. CDR3 protein: CASSLGHFSSYEQYF. In nucleotides, the CDR3 is TGTGCCAGCAGCTTGGGCCACTTCAGCTCCTACGAGCAGTACTTC.

Note on this clonotype: A read error may be the cause here, since a much bigger clone is one base away. This chain joins TRBV29-1 and TRBJ2-2, with D perhaps TRBD1 or TRBD2 (5 bases each). The CDR3 contains 13 residues. CDR1 and CDR2 (germline): SQVTM, ANQGSEA. CDR3 DNA sequence: TGCGGCGCCAGAGGGACGGCCACCGGGGAGCTGTTTTTT. Translating gives CGARGTATGELFF.

The V gene is TRBV27, the J gene TRBJ1-6; D not certain. The CDR3 has 15 amino acids. CDR1 is MNHEY and CDR2 is SMNVEV in the germline V gene (reference sequence). Trimming stripped 0 bases from V and 5 bases from J, with 8 bases between. CDR3 nucleotide sequence: TGTGCCAGCAGTTTATCTATCAACCATAATTCACCCCTCCACTTT. Translating it yields CASSLSINHNSPLHF.